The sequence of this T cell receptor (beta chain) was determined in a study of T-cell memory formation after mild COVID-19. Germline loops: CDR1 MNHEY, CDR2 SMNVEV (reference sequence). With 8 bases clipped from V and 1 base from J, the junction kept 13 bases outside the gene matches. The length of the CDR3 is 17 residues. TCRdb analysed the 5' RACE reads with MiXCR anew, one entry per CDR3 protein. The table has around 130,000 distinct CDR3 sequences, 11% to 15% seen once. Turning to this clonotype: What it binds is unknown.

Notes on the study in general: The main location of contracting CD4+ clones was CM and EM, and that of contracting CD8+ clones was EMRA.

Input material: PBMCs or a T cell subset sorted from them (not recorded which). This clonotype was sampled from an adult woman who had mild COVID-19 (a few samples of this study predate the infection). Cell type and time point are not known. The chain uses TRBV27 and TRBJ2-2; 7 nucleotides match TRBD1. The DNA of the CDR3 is TGTGCCAGCGGAAAGAAATGGGACAGCGAGAACACCGGGGAGCTGTTTTTT. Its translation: CASGKKWDSENTGELFF.